One sample yielded the 28 T cell receptor beta chains listed below, sequenced in a study of post-analysis software for immune sequencing data. The study, taken as a whole, reports: Patients used several TRBV segments, including TRBV5-6, TRBV5-1 and TRBV20-1, more often than controls.

No antigens are known for them. Prepared libraries of TCR beta cDNA carried unique molecular identifiers. TCRdb re-analysed the PCR reads in MiXCR, keeping a single row per CDR3 protein. This sample has around 710,000 distinct CDR3 sequences, with about 43% found just once. Sequencing input: blood. The receptor set was obtained from a girl between 5 and 17 years old with multiple sclerosis.

This clonotype occurred a few times. This chain uses TRBV5-1 with TRBJ2-5, with a tentative D call TRBD2 (5 bases). Germline lookup yields CDR1 SGHRS and CDR2 YFSETQ. The CDR3 contains 15 residues. V shed 0 bases and J shed 0 bases, with 9 bases lying between them. The CDR3 reads CASSLAGKNQETQYF. CDR3 coding DNA: TGCGCCAGCAGCTTGGCGGGGAAAAACCAAGAGACCCAGTACTTC.

This chain joins TRBV7-6 and TRBJ2-1; the match to TRBD2 covers 8 bases. The germline V gene has CDR1 SGHVS and CDR2 FNYEAQ. This CDR3 is built from 14 residues. With 8 bases clipped from V and 0 bases from J, the junction kept 3 bases outside the gene matches. The CDR3 sequence: CASGSGGSYNEQFF. The CDR3 nucleotides read TGTGCCAGCGGGAGCGGGGGCTCCTACAATGAGCAGTTCTTC.

V is TRBV2 and J is TRBJ2-7; D is possibly TRBD1 (6 bases). CDR1 is SNHLY and CDR2 is FYNNEI in the germline V gene. The CDR3 consists of 14 residues. V lost 6 bases and J 3 bases, leaving 15 bases between the germline ends. CDR3 sequence: CASRSRQASYEQYF. In DNA form, the CDR3 reads TGTGCCAGCAGGAGCCGACAGGCGAGCTACGAGCAGTACTTC.

This chain links TRBV6-2 or TRBV6-3 with TRBJ2-7; 8 positions agree with TRBD2. The CDR3 has 15 amino acids. The germline V gene has CDR1 MNHEY and CDR2 SVGEGT. Trimming took 2 bases from V and 2 from J; bases not matched to a gene: 5. This chain's CDR3 is CASSYQLSGTYEQYF. As DNA, the CDR3 is TGTGCCAGCAGTTACCAACTTAGCGGGACCTACGAGCAGTACTTC.

The V gene is TRBV4-3, the J gene TRBJ2-1, with 7 bases identical to TRBD1. With V trimmed by 0 bases and J by 0 bases, 17 bases remained unmatched. CDR3 size: 21 residues. Germline V gives CDR1 LGHNA, CDR2 YSLEER. CDR3: CASSQDGLGGAARGSYNEQFF. The CDR3 DNA is TGCGCCAGCAGCCAAGATGGGTTAGGGGGCGCCGCTAGGGGCTCCTACAATGAGCAGTTCTTC.

The CDR3 DNA reads TGTGCCAGCACCCAGCTCACGGACAATCCCTCGGGTGGCTACACCTTC. Encoded protein: CASTQLTDNPSGGYTF. This chain connects TRBV6-6 to TRBJ1-2, with a possible D match to TRBD1 (5 bases). The V gene lost 7 bases and the J gene lost 7 bases, with 25 bases spanning the gap. The CDR3 has 16 residues. Germline CDR1 reads MNHNY; CDR2 reads SVGAGI (reference sequence).

The sample holds a few counts of this clonotype. The chain is built from TRBV12-3 or TRBV12-4 and TRBJ2-5; D tentatively fits TRBD1 or TRBD2 (5 bases each). This CDR3 has 15 amino acids. V was pared by 7 bases and J by 5 bases, with 20 bases between. CDR3 in amino acids: CASTGAEVRLETQYF. The CDR3 coding sequence is TGTGCCAGCACCGGGGCCGAAGTCCGCTTGGAGACCCAGTACTTC.

In this sample, this clonotype turned up a few times. The chain combines TRBV18 with TRBJ2-1; D gene unclear. V was cut by 5 bases and J by 7 bases, with 6 bases left in between. Germline lookup yields CDR1 KGHSH and CDR2 LQKENI. The CDR3 has 11 residues. Written as DNA, the CDR3 is TGTGCCAGCTCAGAGAGAAATGAGCAGTTCTTC. This encodes CASSERNEQFF.

The CDR3 is CAWKWAGAYNEQFF. CDR3 DNA: TGTGCCTGGAAATGGGCAGGGGCCTACAATGAGCAGTTCTTC. The genes are TRBV30 and TRBJ2-1, with D tentatively TRBD1 (6 bases). The CDR3 runs to 14 residues. Deletions cut 4 bases from V and 2 bases from J, with 12 bases between. Germline CDR1 reads GTSNPN; CDR2 reads SVGIG (reference sequence).

Only a few counts were recorded for this clonotype. The chain uses TRBV27 and TRBJ2-1; the D is unclear. The CDR3 runs to 16 residues. The germline CDR1 and CDR2 sequences are MNHEY and SMNVEV (reference sequence). V shed 1 base and J shed 0 bases, with 10 bases lying between them. The CDR3 bases are TGTGCCAGCAGTTTATTTGTGACCGTCTCCTACAATGAGCAGTTCTTC. It yields the protein CASSLFVTVSYNEQFF.

This clonotype has more than one count but fewer than ten. J is TRBJ2-1 and V is TRBV5-1; 9 bases match TRBD2. CDR1 is SGHRS and CDR2 is YFSETQ in the germline V gene. This CDR3 spans 16 amino acids. The ends lost 0 bases at V and 6 bases at J; junction bases unmatched: 7. For the CDR3, the DNA is TGCGCCAGCAGCTTGGAGAGCGGGAGGCGGGTCAATGAGCAGTTCTTC. The encoded protein is CASSLESGRRVNEQFF.

The rearrangement links TRBV20-1 to TRBJ2-4; no definite D call. The CDR3 consists of 15 residues. V was clipped by 7 bases and J by 3 bases, with 19 bases between them. Germline loops: CDR1 DFQATT, CDR2 SNEGSKA (reference sequence). For the CDR3, the DNA is TGCAGTGGTACCTCTACTCCGAACCTCAAAAACATTCAGTACTTC. It yields the protein CSGTSTPNLKNIQYF.

The V gene is TRBV27, the J gene TRBJ2-1, with 14 bases that match TRBD2. CDR1 and CDR2 (germline): MNHEY, SMNVEV (reference sequence). Trimming at V came to 5 bases and at J to 7 bases, leaving 7 bases not matched to a gene. This CDR3 is built from 16 residues. The CDR3 spells CASSPGLAGATNEQFF. CDR3 in DNA: TGTGCCAGCAGTCCGGGACTAGCGGGAGCTACAAATGAGCAGTTCTTC.

This chain uses TRBV20-1 with TRBJ2-1; 8 bases are a match to TRBD2. After removal of 0 bases from V and 7 bases from J, the junction contained 11 bases not matched to a gene. The CDR3 runs 16 residues. Looked up from germline, CDR1 is DFQATT and CDR2 is SNEGSKA (reference sequence). CDR3 loop: CSARDRRALAVNEQFF. CDR3 in DNA: TGCAGTGCTAGAGATCGTAGGGCACTAGCGGTGAATGAGCAGTTCTTC.

This clonotype was seen a few times. The chain joins TRBV7-2 to TRBJ1-1; D is unclear. Germline V lookup: CDR1 SGHTA, CDR2 FQGNSA. The CDR3 runs 14 residues. Between the trimmed V and J ends, which lost 5 bases and 1 base, there was a span of 11 bases. The CDR3 nucleotides read TGTGCCAGCAGCACAACAACCTGGAACACTGAAGCTTTCTTT. Its translation is CASSTTTWNTEAFF.

V gene TRBV28 combines with J gene TRBJ2-7; 8 bases map to TRBD1. CDR1 and CDR2 (germline): MDHEN, SYDVKM. V was pared by 6 bases and J by 2 bases, with 12 bases of the junction left unmatched. The CDR3 consists of 16 residues. CDR3 nucleotide sequence: TGTGCCAGCAGCCCACTATCGGGGACAGGAGCCTACGAGCAGTACTTC. As protein: CASSPLSGTGAYEQYF.

The rearrangement links TRBV6-5 to TRBJ2-1; tentative D call: TRBD1 (5 bases). V was cut by 5 bases and J by 10 bases, with 18 bases left in between. Germline-derived CDR1 and CDR2 are MNHEY and SVGAGI. The CDR3 is made up of 14 amino acids. The CDR3 sequence is CASSASIDSLEQFF. The DNA of the CDR3 is TGTGCCAGCAGTGCAAGCATAGACAGTCTAGAGCAGTTCTTC.

The CDR3 coding sequence is TGCAGCGTTGAACTTCGAGCAGGGGACTACGAGCAGTACTTC. Translation gives CSVELRAGDYEQYF. V and J are TRBV29-1 and TRBJ2-7; TRBD1 might be the D (6 bases). Germline V gene sequence: CDR1 SQVTM, CDR2 ANQGSEA. This CDR3 contains 14 residues. The ends were cut back, 2 bases at V and 3 bases at J, with 14 bases in the middle.

The chain combines TRBV29-1 with TRBJ2-1; 10 bases align to TRBD2. V shed 0 bases and J 5 bases; nucleotides not matched to a gene: 16. This CDR3 is built from 19 residues. The germline CDR1 and CDR2 sequences are SQVTM and ANQGSEA. In nucleotides, the CDR3 is TGCAGCGTTGAAGATCTTGGGGGACTAGCGAAGAGTGGACACAATGAGCAGTTCTTC. Translated, it gives CSVEDLGGLAKSGHNEQFF.

The chain uses TRBV6-6 and TRBJ2-3, with D hard to call. From germline, CDR1 is MNHNY and CDR2 SVGAGI (reference sequence). V was cut by 6 bases and J by 3 bases, with 19 bases left in between. The CDR3 consists of 16 residues. CDR3 DNA sequence: TGTGCCAGCAGATTCCAGACTCTAGTCCCAACAGATACGCAGTATTTT. It translates to CASRFQTLVPTDTQYF.

Only a few counts were recorded for this clonotype. This rearrangement joins TRBV7-2 to TRBJ2-1, with D perhaps matching TRBD1 (5 bases). Trimming removed 0 bases from V and 5 bases from J, with 17 bases in between. Germline CDR1 is SGHTA and CDR2 is FQGNSA. The CDR3 length is 17 residues. DNA for the CDR3: TGTGCCAGCAGCTTAGCGGTTGATGGGCAGGGTGACAATGAGCAGTTCTTC. Translation: CASSLAVDGQGDNEQFF.

The J gene is TRBJ1-2, the V gene TRBV28; D is possibly TRBD1 (6 bases). This CDR3 region has 13 residues. The ends were cut back, 4 bases at V and 7 bases at J, with 13 bases in the middle. Germline V gene sequence: CDR1 MDHEN, CDR2 SYDVKM. The DNA for the CDR3 is TGTGCCAGCAGTTCCCAGGGGTGGAGTGGCTACACCTTC. Protein: CASSSQGWSGYTF.

The chain joins TRBV7-9 to TRBJ2-5; tentative D call: TRBD2 (5 bases). Germline values: CDR1 SEHNR, CDR2 FQNEAQ (reference sequence). The length of the CDR3 is 13 residues. Trimming shortened V by 5 bases and J by 5 bases, and 12 bases separated the two germline ends. The CDR3 protein is CASSARVAETQYF. The DNA of the CDR3 is TGTGCCAGCAGCGCGAGGGTCGCGGAGACCCAGTACTTC.

The chain has TRBV15 and TRBJ2-1; 8 bases line up with TRBD2. The germline V gene encodes CDR1 LNHNV and CDR2 YYDKDF (reference sequence). J lost 1 base, V lost 5 bases, and 7 bases had no gene match. The CDR3 is made up of 16 amino acids. The CDR3 region is CATSPEGGRSYNEQFF. In DNA form, the CDR3 reads TGTGCCACCAGCCCCGAAGGCGGGAGGTCCTACAATGAGCAGTTCTTC.

This clonotype showed up just a few times. The rearrangement uses TRBV12-3 or TRBV12-4 and TRBJ2-7; D is uncertain. This CDR3 region has 13 residues. V lost 6 bases, J lost 1 base, and 10 bases lay in between. The CDR3 is CASRSGGSYEQYF. CDR3 bases: TGTGCCAGCAGGTCAGGCGGATCCTACGAGCAGTACTTC.

This clonotype was detected a few times. V and J are TRBV2 and TRBJ2-1, with D unclear. This CDR3 spans 11 amino acids. CDR1 and CDR2 from the germline V gene are SNHLY and FYNNEI. With 10 bases removed from V and 10 bases from J, the gap between germline ends came to 14 bases. For the CDR3, the DNA is TGTGCCATTGACCGTGGGGTAGAGCAGTTCTTC. This encodes CAIDRGVEQFF.

The chain couples TRBV14 to TRBJ2-1; the D gene is possibly TRBD1 (5 bases). Trimming removed 1 base at V and 5 bases at J, with 18 bases between. CDR3 size: 17 residues. The germline V gene encodes CDR1 SGHDN and CDR2 FVKESK. This CDR3 is CASSQVKRGQGNNEQFF. The CDR3 DNA is TGTGCCAGCAGCCAAGTTAAAAGGGGTCAGGGCAACAATGAGCAGTTCTTC.

The genes are TRBV20-1 and TRBJ1-6, with a weak D call TRBD1 (6 bases). CDR1 DFQATT and CDR2 SNEGSKA come from the germline V gene (reference sequence). The CDR3 length is 15 residues. V lost 6 bases and J lost 9, with 21 bases in between. CDR3 sequence: CSAASRTEVRSPLHF. CDR3 coding DNA: TGCAGTGCCGCTTCACGGACAGAAGTACGTTCACCCCTCCACTTT.